This passage covers 4 T cell receptor beta chains from one sample sequenced in a study. TCRdb re-called the RT-PCR reads through MiXCR, storing one row per CDR3 protein. The repertoire holds about 700,000 distinct CDR3 sequences, with 14% as singletons. The sample taken for sequencing was memory CD4+ T cells from blood. The receptor set was obtained from a female donor in good health, serving as a healthy control.

This clonotype was detected a few times. The chain couples TRBV4-2 to TRBJ2-5, with D maybe TRBD2 (6 bases). Between the trimmed V and J ends, which lost 4 bases and 3 bases, there was a span of 15 bases. The CDR3 is 15 residues long. Germline V gene sequence: CDR1 LGHNA, CDR2 YNFKEQ. CDR3 DNA sequence: TGTGCCAGCAGCCTAAATTTAGCGGTTGAAGAGACCCAGTACTTC. Encoded protein: CASSLNLAVEETQYF.

This clonotype was seen more than once but under ten times. V gene TRBV27 combines with J gene TRBJ1-2; D remains ambiguous. The CDR3 extends over 14 amino acids. The V end lost 7 bases, the J end lost 1 base, and 13 bases lay between the germline ends. The V gene's germline CDR1 is MNHEY and CDR2 SMNVEV (reference sequence). The DNA of the CDR3 is TGTGCCAGCAAATTGAGCTCATTTAACTATGGCTACACCTTC. This codes for CASKLSSFNYGYTF.

The J gene is TRBJ2-2, the V gene TRBV12-3 or TRBV12-4; D is unresolved. The CDR3 totals 12 residues. Trimming took off 7 bases at V and 5 bases at J, with 8 bases between the two ends. The CDR3 sequence is CASTTSTGELFF. The DNA of the CDR3 is TGTGCCAGCACGACTTCAACCGGGGAGCTGTTTTTT.

This clonotype came up many times. This chain connects TRBV7-6 to TRBJ2-3; D is ambiguous. CDR1 and CDR2 (germline): SGHVS, FNYEAQ. Trimming cost V 2 bases and J 0 bases, with 12 bases left between them. The CDR3 totals 16 residues. CDR3 loop: CASSLSHATSTDTQYF. CDR3 nucleotide sequence: TGTGCCAGCAGCTTAAGCCATGCAACTAGCACAGATACGCAGTATTTT. Together with reference TRBV7-6 and TRBJ2-3, the CDR3 gives the full variable domain: GAGVSQSPRYKVTKRGQDVALRCDPISGHVSLYWYRQALGQGPEFLTYFNYEAQQDKSGLPNDRFSAERPEGSISTLTIQRTEQRDSAMYRCASSLSHATSTDTQYFGPGTRLTVL.